A selection of T cell receptor beta chains follows, all from one sample in a study of CD8+CD57+ T cells in acquired aplastic anemia. TCRdb called the reads again in MiXCR, with one record for every CDR3 protein. The table has around 150,000 distinct CDR3 sequences, over 70% seen once. The specimen was sorted CD4+, CD8+, or CD8+CD57+ T cells (not recorded which) from PBMCs. These receptors were obtained from a human donor with aplastic anemia. CDR3s include the opening cysteine and the closing phenylalanine or tryptophan. D genes are given only for firm matches. Not all rows give a size; the values are once, few, many and, for expanded clones, a class.

v_gene,j_gene,abundance,d_gene,CDR3nt,CDR3aa
TRBV5-8,TRBJ2-2,NA,TRBD1,TGTGCCAGCAGCTCCGAAATAGGACAGGCCACCGGGGAGCTGTTTTTT,CASSSEIGQATGELFF
TRBV12-3/TRBV12-4,TRBJ2-1,NA,NA,TGTGCCAGCAGTCAAGCCCCTCACAGCAATGAGCAGTTCTTC,CASSQAPHSNEQFF
TRBV5-8,TRBJ1-3,many,TRBD1,TGTGCCAGCAGCTCAACAGGGGAGAACACCATATATTTT,CASSSTGENTIYF
TRBV10-3,TRBJ1-2,few,NA,TGTGCCATCAGTGACCCCCGAGGAGGTTATGGCTACACCTTC,CAISDPRGGYGYTF
TRBV20-1,TRBJ1-1,NA,NA,TGCAGTGCTAGAGAGGGTAACAGAATGAACACTGAAGCCTTCTTT,CSAREGNRMNTEAFF
TRBV2,TRBJ2-7,NA,NA,TGTGCCAGCAGTGGGGAAGGGGCCGAGCAGTACTTC,CASSGEGAEQYF
TRBV20-1,TRBJ2-7,NA,NA,TGCAGTGCTACGGGAAGCCCCACCTACGAGCAGTACTTC,CSATGSPTYEQYF
TRBV29-1,TRBJ2-5,NA,NA,TGCAGCGCTGCCGTGGGCAGTCAAGAGACCCAGTACTTC,CSAAVGSQETQYF
TRBV20-1,TRBJ1-2,NA,NA,TGCAGTGCTAGTTTTGTCCGCGGAGGCTACACCTTC,CSASFVRGGYTF
TRBV6-4,TRBJ2-6,NA,NA,TGTGCCAGCAGTGACTCGGGAACCACTGGAGCTTTC,CASSDSGTTGAF
TRBV12-5,TRBJ1-1,NA,NA,TGTGCTAGTGGGGGGACATGGGGGTCGAGCACTGAAGCTTTCTTT,CASGGTWGSSTEAFF
TRBV7-9,TRBJ2-5,NA,NA,TGTGCCAGTAGTATCATTGGGGGACTAGAGACCCAGTACTTC,CASSIIGGLETQYF
TRBV2,TRBJ1-1,NA,TRBD1,TGTGCCAGCAGTGTGAGGGGGACAGGGGGTTTGAACACTGAAGCTTTCTTT,CASSVRGTGGLNTEAFF
TRBV10-3,TRBJ2-3,NA,NA,TGTGCCGGCGGAACAGATACGCAGTATTTT,CAGGTDTQYF
TRBV20-1,TRBJ2-2,few,NA,TGCAGTGCTAGGACAGGAGGGGAAGCCGGGGAGCTGTTTTTT,CSARTGGEAGELFF
TRBV19,TRBJ2-3,once,NA,TGTGCCAGTAGTATAACAGCTAGTGAGTCGGATACGCAGTATTTT,CASSITASESDTQYF
TRBV24-1,TRBJ2-1,NA,TRBD2,TGTGCCACCAGGGGACTAGCCAATGAGCAGTTCTTC,CATRGLANEQFF
TRBV6-2/TRBV6-3,TRBJ1-6,few,NA,TGTGCCAGCAGTTACCGCCCCCTCGGCGGTTCAACCCTCCACTTT,CASSYRPLGGSTLHF
TRBV19,TRBJ2-1,once,NA,TGTGCCAGTAGTATGAAGACCAGCTCCTACAATGAGCAGTTCTTT,CASSMKTSSYNEQFF
TRBV5-1,TRBJ2-5,few,NA,TGCGCCATCGGCCTGGGGCAGGGACAAGAGACCCAGTACTTC,CAIGLGQGQETQYF
TRBV29-1,TRBJ2-1,NA,NA,TGCAGCGTTGGGGGCAGGGGCAATGAGCAGTTCTTC,CSVGGRGNEQFF
TRBV7-9,TRBJ2-7,NA,NA,TGCGCCAGCAGCTCCCTGCCCTACTACGAGCAGTACTTC,CASSSLPYYEQYF
TRBV7-8,TRBJ1-1,NA,NA,TGTGCCAGCAGCACATACAGGGAGACCACTGAAGCTTTCTTT,CASSTYRETTEAFF
TRBV29-1,TRBJ2-3,NA,NA,TGCAGCGCTCCCCGGTCGGATCGGGCCGATACGCAGTATTTT,CSAPRSDRADTQYF
TRBV7-9,TRBJ1-4,NA,NA,TGTGCCAGCAGCAAATCCGGGACTACGGAAAAACTGTTTTTT,CASSKSGTTEKLFF
TRBV7-2,TRBJ2-5,few,TRBD2,TGTGCCAGCAGCTTCGGTCTCGCGGGAGAAAACCAGTACTTC,CASSFGLAGENQYF
TRBV2,TRBJ2-7,NA,NA,TGTGCCAGCAGTCAGGCGGGCTACGAGCAGTACTTC,CASSQAGYEQYF
TRBV7-9,TRBJ1-5,few,NA,TGTGCCAGCAGCTTGGACCGCGGGAATCAGCCCCAGCATTTT,CASSLDRGNQPQHF
TRBV6-4,TRBJ2-3,NA,TRBD2,TGTGCCAGCAGCGAGGGACTAGCGAGAGATACGCAGTATTTT,CASSEGLARDTQYF
TRBV10-3,TRBJ2-1,NA,NA,TGTGCCATCAGTGAGTACTACAATGAGCAGTTCTTC,CAISEYYNEQFF
TRBV7-2,TRBJ2-7,NA,NA,TGTGCCAGCAGCTTACCAGGGTTCTACGAGCAGTACTTC,CASSLPGFYEQYF
TRBV10-2,TRBJ2-3,NA,NA,TGCGCCAGCAGTGGGACCCTCACAGATACGCAGTATTTT,CASSGTLTDTQYF
TRBV19,TRBJ2-7,NA,TRBD2,TGTGCCAGTAGTAAAACTAGCGGGGGGTACTACGAGCAGTACTTC,CASSKTSGGYYEQYF
TRBV10-1,TRBJ2-1,NA,NA,TGCGCCAGCGGGGACCGCTGGTGCAATGAGCAGTTCTTC,CASGDRWCNEQFF
TRBV13,TRBJ1-1,NA,TRBD1,TGCGCCAGCAGCCAACCCCGGACAGGGGAACTGAACACTGAAGCTTTCTTT,CASSQPRTGELNTEAFF
TRBV7-2,TRBJ2-5,NA,NA,TGTGCCAGCAGCCACGGGAGTCCCACCACCGGGGAGACCCAGTACTTC,CASSHGSPTTGETQYF
TRBV7-9,TRBJ2-2,NA,TRBD2,TGTGCCAGCAGTCGCGGGGGACGGGGCACCGGGGAGCTGTTTTTT,CASSRGGRGTGELFF
TRBV5-8,TRBJ2-7,NA,NA,TGCGCCAGCAGCTTGCCAGGGGCAGGGGAGCAGTACTTC,CASSLPGAGEQYF